The next 18 T cell receptor beta chains were all read from a single sample in a study of blood T cell repertoires in COVID-19. Sequenced by immunoSEQ multiplex PCR; TCRdb stores in-frame clones only, minus some. This table holds some 150,000 clones, around 89% found once. Sequencing used PBMCs or T cells enriched from blood (not recorded which). These receptors were taken from a woman aged 18-29 years who had recovered from COVID-19.

The rearrangement uses TRBV7-9 and TRBJ1-1; TRBD1 aligns across 10 bases. Germline V gene data show CDR1 as SEHNR and CDR2 as FQNEAQ (reference sequence). The CDR3 has 15 residues. V lost 6 bases and J lost 4; bases outside the gene matches: 8. The CDR3 nucleotides read TGTGCCAGCAGGGCCTCGGGACAGGGGATCACTGAAGCTTTCTTT. Translated, it gives CASRASGQGITEAFF.

This chain joins TRBV11-2 and TRBJ2-7, with 7 bases lining up with TRBD2. CDR1 and CDR2 from the germline V gene are SGHAT and FQNNGV. The length of the CDR3 is 15 residues. Trimming removed 0 bases from V and 3 bases from J; junction bases left unmatched: 5. The DNA for the CDR3 is TGTGCCAGCAGCTTAGAGGGGGGGTGGAACTACGAGCAGTACTTC. Its translation: CASSLEGGWNYEQYF.

In this sample, this clone turned up once. The V and J genes are TRBV7-9 and TRBJ2-7; a weak D match, TRBD2 (6 bases). The CDR3 runs 14 residues. Germline CDR1 SEHNR, CDR2 FQNEAQ (reference sequence). V lost 5 bases and J 3 bases, leaving 14 bases between the germline ends. CDR3 in DNA: TGTGCCAGCAGCCCGCGGGACTTCTACTACGAGCAGTACTTC. Its translation is CASSPRDFYYEQYF.

The count of this clone is one. The chain employs TRBV4-3 and TRBJ1-2; D is unresolved. The CDR3 covers 15 residues. Deletions cut 0 bases from V and 2 bases from J, with 10 bases between. Germline values: CDR1 LGHNA, CDR2 YSLEER. The CDR3 reads CASSQDRGKNYGYTF. For the CDR3, the DNA is TGCGCCAGCAGCCAAGATCGCGGCAAGAACTATGGCTACACCTTC.

This clone was picked up one time. The sample contains more than one DNA sequence encoding this CDR3. The chain links TRBV5-1 to TRBJ2-3, with TRBD2 identical over 7 bases. The junction had 1 base not matched to a gene; V was cut back by 0 bases and J by 6 bases. The CDR3 has 13 amino acids. Germline-derived CDR1 and CDR2 are SGHRS and YFSETQ. The CDR3 region is CASSLGLADTQYF. DNA for the CDR3: TGCGCCAGCAGCTTGGGACTAGCCGATACGCAGTATTTT.

The CDR3 coding sequence is TGTGCCAGCAGTTTCCTAGACTCTGGAAACACCATATATTTT. This sequence encodes CASSFLDSGNTIYF. The chain is built from TRBV27 and TRBJ1-3; the D is unclear. Germline-derived CDR1 and CDR2 are MNHEY and SMNVEV (reference sequence). The CDR3 covers 14 residues. The V end lost 3 bases, the J end lost 0 bases, and 6 bases lay between the germline ends.

This clone was detected only once. DNA for the CDR3: TGTGCCAGCAGTACCGGACAGGTCACCGGGGAGCTGTTTTTT. This codes for CASSTGQVTGELFF. J is TRBJ2-2 and V is TRBV28, with 7 bases fitting TRBD1. Trimming removed 5 bases from V and 4 bases from J; junction bases left unmatched: 4. This CDR3 has 14 amino acids. Germline V gives CDR1 MDHEN, CDR2 SYDVKM.

V gene TRBV6-4 combines with J gene TRBJ2-1, with a tentative D call TRBD2 (6 bases). The CDR3 runs 15 residues. Trimming took off 4 bases at V and 4 bases at J, with 14 bases between the two ends. Germline CDR1 and CDR2: MRHNA and SNTAGT. CDR3 region: CASSGDGSGYNEQFF. As DNA, the CDR3 is TGTGCCAGCAGTGGAGATGGTAGCGGTTACAATGAGCAGTTCTTC.

The chain carries TRBV28 and TRBJ2-1; 9 bases fit TRBD1. Trimming at V came to 7 bases and at J to 0 bases, leaving 19 bases not matched to a gene. The germline CDR1 and CDR2 sequences are MDHEN and SYDVKM. This CDR3 has 20 residues. The CDR3: CASNSFRGTGPPSSYNEQFF. The CDR3 DNA reads as TGTGCCAGCAACTCTTTTAGAGGGACAGGGCCTCCAAGCTCCTACAATGAGCAGTTCTTC.

The chain couples TRBV5-1 to TRBJ2-7; 8 bases match TRBD1. Germline CDR1 reads SGHRS; CDR2 reads YFSETQ. The CDR3 length is 15 residues. Trimming cost V 4 bases and J 3 bases; bases outside gene matches: 9. CDR3 in DNA: TGCGCCAGCAGCCTAAGACAGGGGCAGGACTACGAGCAGTACTTC. This encodes CASSLRQGQDYEQYF. Using reference TRBV5-1 and TRBJ2-7 for the parts outside the CDR3, the full variable domain is KAGVTQTPRYLIKTRGQQVTLSCSPISGHRSVSWYQQTPGQGLQFLFEYFSETQRNKGNFPGRFSGRQFSNSRSEMNVSTLELGDSALYLCASSLRQGQDYEQYFGPGTRLTVT.

V and J are TRBV4-1 and TRBJ1-1; D not resolved. Germline CDR1 is MGHRA and CDR2 is YSYEKL. The CDR3 has 11 amino acids. Trimming removed 1 base from V and 10 bases from J, with 7 bases in between. The CDR3 DNA reads as TGCGCCAGCAGCCAAGGGCCGGGAGCTTTCTTT. It yields the protein CASSQGPGAFF.

This chain links TRBV2 with TRBJ2-7; TRBD2 matches at 7 bases. Germline trimming cut 10 bases from V and 3 bases from J; bases unmatched to any gene: 9. Per the germline V gene, CDR1 is SNHLY and CDR2 is FYNNEI. This CDR3 comprises 13 residues. Here the CDR3 reads CANLSGILYEQYF. The CDR3 DNA follows: TGTGCCAACCTGAGCGGGATTCTCTACGAGCAGTACTTC. Together with reference TRBV2 and TRBJ2-7, the CDR3 gives the full variable domain: EPEVTQTPSHQVTQMGQEVILRCVPISNHLYFYWYRQILGQKVEFLVSFYNNEISEKSEIFDDQFSVERPDGSNFTLKIRSTKLEDSAMYFCANLSGILYEQYFGPGTRLTVT.

The V gene is TRBV7-8, the J gene TRBJ1-4; TRBD1 is a possible D gene (6 bases). Per germline, CDR1 SGHVS and CDR2 FQNEAQ. V was cut by 4 bases and J by 8 bases, with 17 bases left in between. This CDR3 spans 15 amino acids. CDR3 nucleotides: TGTGCCAGCAGCTCACAAGGGGGACGGGGCGAAAAACTGTTTTTT. This encodes CASSSQGGRGEKLFF.

The J gene is TRBJ2-7, the V gene TRBV7-9, with D maybe TRBD1 (6 bases). Germline CDR1 SEHNR, CDR2 FQNEAQ (reference sequence). This CDR3 region has 13 residues. Trimming shortened V by 5 bases and J by 2 bases, and 10 bases separated the two germline ends. The CDR3: CASSPNRAYEQYF. In DNA, the CDR3 is TGTGCCAGCAGCCCGAACAGGGCCTACGAGCAGTACTTC.

The chain has TRBV21-1 and TRBJ1-2; whether TRBD1, the table's D call, matches the DNA was not checked. TRBV21-1 is reported as a pseudogene. The length of the CDR3 is 14 residues. CDR3 protein: CASSPRTGCYGYTF. CDR3 DNA sequence: TGTGCCAGCAGCCCTAGGACAGGGTGCTATGGCTACACCTTC.

The chain combines TRBV6-5 with TRBJ1-5; D gene uncertain. Trimming took off 0 bases at V and 6 bases at J, with 9 bases between the two ends. CDR1 and CDR2 from the germline V gene are MNHEY and SVGAGI. This CDR3 has 14 amino acids. The CDR3 DNA is TGTGCCAGCAGTTACTCGATCGGGGTTCAGCCCCAGCATTTT. Encoded protein: CASSYSIGVQPQHF.

V and J are TRBV27 and TRBJ2-1, with 9 bases fitting TRBD2. Germline assignment: CDR1 MNHEY and CDR2 SMNVEV (reference sequence). V trimming: 5 bases; J trimming: 5 bases; junction bases outside the gene matches: 7. This CDR3 has 15 residues. This CDR3 is CASSTLAGRDNEQFF. CDR3 DNA sequence: TGTGCCAGCAGTACTCTAGCGGGGAGGGACAATGAGCAGTTCTTC.

The CDR3 sequence: CASSFGLRTDTQYF. For the CDR3, the DNA is TGTGCCAGCAGCTTTGGGCTACGCACAGATACGCAGTATTTT. J is TRBJ2-3 and V is TRBV11-2; D unresolved. Trimming took off 3 bases at V and 1 base at J, with 8 bases between the two ends. The CDR3 sequence is 14 residues long. The germline V gene has CDR1 SGHAT and CDR2 FQNNGV.